The subject of this entry is one TCR beta chain. As yet, its antigen is unknown. This sample stems from a study of OX40 agonist ivuxolimab in advanced cancers. Study results and caveats: At 0.1 to 3.0 mg/kg and by week 6, CD4+ and CD8+ T cells in the blood had expanded clonally. The investigators did not determine what antigen specificity the expanded peripheral T cells had. There were also nonresponders showing low normalized T-cell clonal expansion.

CDR1 and CDR2 from the germline V gene are SGHDT and YYEEEE. The CDR3 has 15 residues. V lost 4 bases, J lost 8 bases, and 18 bases lay in between. Sampling times: baseline, cycle 4 day 1, cycle 7 day 1. Sequencing was performed with immunoSEQ multiplex PCR; in TCRdb, only in-frame clones are kept and a portion is missing. The sample has 72,000 or so clones; about four fifths are singletons. The chain is built from TRBV5-6 and TRBJ1-4, with a tentative D call TRBD1 (6 bases). Sequenced here: CD4+ or CD8+ T cells sorted from blood, sampled in a trial of the OX40 agonist ivuxolimab. The receptor was derived from an adult with an advanced solid tumor such as melanoma, head and neck, liver or kidney cancer. The CDR3 region is CASSRSRTVSEKLFF. CDR3 in DNA: TGTGCCAGCAGCCGCTCGAGGACAGTGAGCGAAAAACTGTTTTTT.